A single sample gave rise to the 6 T cell receptor beta chains below, sequenced in a study of OX40 agonist ivuxolimab in advanced cancers. The receptor library was made with the immunoSEQ multiplex PCR assay. TCRdb re-hosts the immuneACCESS table, in-frame sequences only. Its copies lack some clones; in the studies checked, an unresolved V gene accounts for under half of them, and the cause for the rest is not known. In all, the sample holds about 42,000 clones, and about nine tenths of those were seen once. The biggest ten clones account for 4.5% to 6% of the sample. The starting material was CD4+ or CD8+ T cells sorted from blood, obtained in a trial of the OX40 agonist ivuxolimab. The receptors derive from an adult with an advanced solid tumor such as melanoma, head and neck, liver or kidney cancer.

CDR3 protein: CASGVMRAEAFF. CDR3 nucleotide sequence: TGTGCCAGCGGGGTTATGAGGGCTGAAGCTTTCTTT. V and J are TRBV27 and TRBJ1-1; D unresolved. Trimming left V 8 bases short and J 6 bases short, with 13 bases between. Germline V lookup: CDR1 MNHEY, CDR2 SMNVEV (reference sequence). CDR3 length equals 12 residues.

The chain is built from TRBV5-1 and TRBJ2-7, with D uncertain. Germline CDR1 SGHRS, CDR2 YFSETQ. This CDR3 is 14 amino acids long. V lost 2 bases and J lost 4, with 13 bases in between. CDR3 region: CASSLSGTAYEQYF. CDR3 DNA: TGCGCCAGCAGCTTAAGTGGAACCGCGTACGAGCAGTACTTC.

This clone has a single count. The chain links TRBV9 to TRBJ2-3; 10 nucleotides match TRBD2. Germline V gene sequence: CDR1 SGDLS, CDR2 YYNGEE. CDR3 size: 15 residues. V was clipped by 0 bases and J by 6 bases; unmatched bases: 4. CDR3 DNA sequence: TGTGCCAGCAGCGTAGCTGGGACTAGCGCCGATACGCAGTATTTT. Encoded protein: CASSVAGTSADTQYF.

The V gene is TRBV9, the J gene TRBJ2-3, with TRBD1 as a possible D gene (5 bases). V was clipped by 3 bases and J by 1 base, with 15 bases between them. Germline CDR1 reads SGDLS; CDR2 reads YYNGEE. The CDR3 length is 16 residues. CDR3 residues: CASSAWPQGGTDTQYF. The CDR3 DNA sequence: TGTGCCAGCAGCGCCTGGCCGCAGGGCGGCACAGATACGCAGTATTTT.

The J gene is TRBJ2-3, the V gene TRBV5-4; 9 positions agree with TRBD1. Germline CDR1 reads SGHNT; CDR2 reads YYREEE (reference sequence). Trimming cost V 4 bases and J 1 base; bases outside gene matches: 10. The CDR3 covers 17 residues. Written as DNA, the CDR3 is TGTGCCAGCAGCGGTTCGACAGGGGGTAAGGGCACAGATACGCAGTATTTT. Translation gives CASSGSTGGKGTDTQYF.

V gene TRBV6-1 combines with J gene TRBJ2-1; D uncertain. From germline, CDR1 is MNHNS and CDR2 SASEGT. The CDR3 sequence is 13 residues long. V shed 4 bases and J shed 10 bases, with 14 bases lying between them. CDR3: CASSGEGFGEQFF. The CDR3, as DNA: TGTGCCAGCAGTGGAGAAGGATTTGGCGAGCAGTTCTTC.